Included here is one T cell receptor (beta chain) sequence, with context. The data belong to a study of blood T cell repertoires in COVID-19. Whole-study context: Material from acute and convalescent COVID-19 was sourced from the United States, Italy and Spain. T cells, B-cell-depleted T cells, or PBMCs supplied cDNA or gDNA.

CDR3 length: 13 amino acids. Per the germline V gene, CDR1 is SNHLY and CDR2 is FYNNEI. V shed 5 bases and J 4 bases; nucleotides not matched to a gene: 3. Recovery among Cohort 3 donors was established by two negative PCRs, clearance, or symptom resolution. TCRdb keeps only in-frame clones here, not all; method: immunoSEQ multiplex PCR. Of 200,000 to 250,000 clones listed, roughly 82% are singletons. Sequenced input: PBMCs or T cells enriched from blood (not recorded which). The V call is TRBV2, the J call TRBJ2-7, with 9 bases identical to TRBD2. This sequence originates from a woman between 50 and 59 years old who had recovered from COVID-19. Here the CDR3 DNA reads TGTGCCAGCAGTCTAGCGGGGCGGTACGAGCAGTACTTC. Translating gives CASSLAGRYEQYF.